Sequencing of this T cell receptor beta chain was carried out in a study of T cells in localized non-small cell lung cancer (dated by TCRdb to the early 2020s). Regarding the complete study: The study analyzed T cell repertoires of roughly 220 early-stage NSCLC patients, comparing tumors and uninvolved tumor-adjacent lungs. All 220 or so NSCLC patients in the cohort were treatment-naive and had localized lung tumors that were resected. Of the NSCLC patients, roughly 130 were male and some 97 were female, and the mean age was approximately 69 years.

At diagnosis, peripheral blood, uninvolved tumor-adjacent lung and tumor were collected and were preserved as a mix of fresh-frozen and FFPE material. Blood samples were analyzed as peripheral blood mononuclear cells for TCR repertoire profiling. General conclusions and limits of the study: Since the design was exploratory, TCR variables were selected using unadjusted p-values with no false-discovery rate correction. Because multi-region sequencing of the tumors was not done, intratumor heterogeneity could not be ruled out. A median of 57 of the top 100 tumor clones were detected in paired uninvolved adjacent lung, and about 29 of these tumor clones were also found among the top 100 clones of the paired uninvolved adjacent lung. Higher T cell density in blood was associated with longer overall survival, whereas higher clonality in adjacent lung was associated with shorter survival. Uninvolved tumor-adjacent lung showed the highest T cell clonality, higher than tumor, which suggests more focused antigenic responses in the adjacent lung.

Remarks on this clone: Its antigen specificity is not known. It has no much larger one-base neighbor in the sample; base qualities were not kept.

The germline V gene yields MDHEN for CDR1 and SYDVKM for CDR2. V trim: 4 bases; J trim: 0 bases; unmatched bases: 6. There are 15 amino acids in the CDR3, from cysteine to phenylalanine inclusive. Left in the record is the CDR3 DNA by itself, 45 bases read in frame from the first base. TCR beta CDR3 regions were sequenced from DNA using the immunoSEQ Assay. The published analysis was carried out like this. T cell density was computed as TCR beta template counts normalized to usable DNA estimated by amplifying housekeeping genes. Using the preseqR package, richness was estimated by extrapolating to 120,000 templates for tissue samples and 400,000 templates for PBMC samples. Clonality was defined by subtracting Pielou's evenness from one. Tissue-enriched TCRs were identified through differential abundance testing performed on productive amino-acid clonotypes, with a minimum total count of 5 and an alpha of 0.1. Repertoire overlap between compartments was quantified with the Jaccard Index and Morisita Overlap Index. GLIPH grouped TCR beta CDR3s together with public tetramer-defined viral CDR3s, and a viral motif had to include at least three viral sequences and also show V-gene enrichment. The immuneACCESS repertoire file appears here via TCRdb, limited to in-frame rearrangements. These files lack a portion of the clones; in checked studies, under half of the deficit traces to unresolved V genes, and the cause of the others is not known. That table is the source of V, J and clone size, and D and trimming were worked out from the DNA. The sample includes 15,000 to 20,000 clones, with 80% to 90% observed a single time. Of the sample, under 4.5% falls within the top ten clones.

Sequencing used peripheral blood, obtained before any cancer treatment. This TCR came from a male donor aged 60 or over with stage II squamous cell lung carcinoma. The rearranged chain carries TRBV28 and TRBJ2-7, with TRBD1 identical over 7 junction bases. The CDR3 region reads CASSSPRGFSYEQYF. At the DNA level, the sequence is TGTGCCAGCAGTTCACCCAGGGGGTTCTCCTACGAGCAGTACTTC. Reference TRBV28 and TRBJ2-7 proteins supply the regions before and after the CDR3; the full variable domain is: DVKVTQSSRYLVKRTGEKVFLECVQDMDHENMFWYRQDPGLGLRLIYFSYDVKMKEKGDIPEGYSVSREKKERFSLILESASTNQTSMYLCASSSPRGFSYEQYFGPGTRLTVT.